This T cell receptor beta chain was sequenced in a study of blood T cell repertoires in COVID-19. For the study at large: Specimens from acute and convalescent COVID-19 originated in the United States, Italy and Spain. PBMCs, B-cell-depleted T cells, or T cells were the source of the cDNA or gDNA that made up the material.

Recruitment covered 20 to 25 US areas and drew participants whose ages spanned about 18 to 95 years. Assay: immunoSEQ multiplex PCR; the TCRdb copy retains only in-frame clones and omits some. The data hold around 380,000 clones, with approximately 87% observed a single time. V shed 5 bases and J shed 6 bases, with 7 bases lying between them. CDR3 length: 11 amino acids. In germline, CDR1 is SGHVS, CDR2 FQNEAQ. The rearrangement joins TRBV7-8 to TRBJ1-1; D might be TRBD1 (5 bases). This TCR was recovered from a man aged 25 to 40 who had recovered from COVID-19. The sequencing input was PBMCs or T cells enriched from blood (not recorded which). CDR3 DNA sequence: TGTGCCAGCAGCCCAGGGTCTGAAGCTTTCTTT. Translation gives CASSPGSEAFF.